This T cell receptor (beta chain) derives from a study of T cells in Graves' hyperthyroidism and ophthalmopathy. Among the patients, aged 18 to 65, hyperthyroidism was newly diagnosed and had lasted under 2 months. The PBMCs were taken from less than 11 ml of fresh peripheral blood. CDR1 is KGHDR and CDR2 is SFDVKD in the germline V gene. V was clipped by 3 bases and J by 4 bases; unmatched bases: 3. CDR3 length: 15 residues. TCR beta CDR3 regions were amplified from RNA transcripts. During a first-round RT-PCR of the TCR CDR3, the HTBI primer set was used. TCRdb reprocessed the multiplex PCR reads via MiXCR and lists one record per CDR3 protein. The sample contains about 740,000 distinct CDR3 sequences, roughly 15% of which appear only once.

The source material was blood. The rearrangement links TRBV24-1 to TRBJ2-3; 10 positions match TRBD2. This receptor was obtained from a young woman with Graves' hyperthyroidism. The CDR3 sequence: CATSDTSGAPDTQYF. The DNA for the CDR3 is TGTGCCACCAGTGATACTAGCGGGGCCCCAGATACGCAGTATTTT.